The next 22 T cell receptor beta chains were all read from a single sample in a study of tumor-infiltrating lymphocytes in primary liver carcinoma. Starting material for RNA and DNA co-extraction consisted of roughly 19-34 mg of unsorted bulk tissue. Starting from approximately 470 ng of total RNA, TCR beta cDNA was produced with a primer in the constant region. Slightly modified ARM-PCR served as the procedure for the TCR beta libraries. These libraries came from three rounds of nested multiplex PCR. Each of the first two PCR rounds ran roughly 9 cycles with TRBV1-TRBV30 forward and C-beta reverse primers. Each CDR3 protein gets one entry after TCRdb re-called the multiplex PCR reads with MiXCR. Among 90,000 to 100,000 distinct CDR3 sequences listed, almost 70% were seen once. The sequenced material came from liver tumor tissue from sampling region 5. Stated subset: tumor region T5, tumor centre. These receptors originate from a woman in her fifties or sixties with primary liver carcinoma and hepatitis B virus infection.

About this clonotype: A much larger clone lies a single base off, so this may be a read error. The V and J genes are TRBV30 and TRBJ1-4, with a possible D match to TRBD1 (6 bases). The length of the CDR3 is 14 residues. Germline V gene data show CDR1 as GTSNPN and CDR2 as SVGIG (reference sequence). This CDR3 is CAWSVVGGFEKLSF. CDR3 nucleotide sequence: TGTGCCTGGAGTGTCGTCGGGGGCTTTGAAAAACTGTCTTTT.

This clonotype was counted a single time. At one boundary the junction diverges from the germline segment, which might be a read error. This chain joins TRBV4-2 and TRBJ2-1; TRBD2 matches 8 bases. Germline V gene data show CDR1 as LGHNA and CDR2 as YNFKEQ. The CDR3 consists of 15 residues. In nucleotides, the CDR3 is TGTACCAGCAGCCAAGATAGGACTAGCCGCAATGACCAGTTCTTC. Protein: CTSSQDRTSRNDQFF.

Regarding this clonotype: With a much larger clone just one base away, this may be a read error. The rearrangement uses TRBV12-3 or TRBV12-4 and TRBJ1-2, with no clear D. This CDR3 is built from 12 residues. The CDR3 DNA is TGTGCCAGCAGTCAAACAGTCTATGGCTGCACCTTC. This codes for CASSQTVYGCTF.

This clonotype occurred once. V and J are TRBV29-1 and TRBJ2-2, with D possibly TRBD2 on 5 matching bases. CDR3 length: 13 residues. Germline assignment: CDR1 SQVTM and CDR2 ANQGSEA. Between the trimmed V and J ends, which lost 7 bases and 1 base, there was a span of 10 bases. CDR3 DNA: TGCAGCGAGCGGAGAGGGAACACCGGGGAGCTGTTTTTT. It translates to CSERRGNTGELFF.

A note on this clonotype: Since no conserved phenylalanine or tryptophan closes the CDR3, a read error is the likely cause. The V and J genes are TRBV11-2 and TRBJ2-7, with 7 bases identical to TRBD1. The CDR3 totals 15 residues. Germline V lookup: CDR1 SGHAT, CDR2 FQNNGV. J lost 4 bases, V lost 2 bases, and 8 bases had no gene match. The CDR3 loop reads CASSLIQGSTYEQYI. CDR3 DNA sequence: TGTGCCAGCAGCTTAATACAGGGGTCCACATACGAGCAGTACATC.

The V and J genes are TRBV11-2 and TRBJ2-5; D possibly corresponds to TRBD2 (6 bases). This CDR3 has 14 residues. Germline CDR1 SGHAT, CDR2 FQNNGV. V was cut by 4 bases and J by 5 bases, with 14 bases left in between. CDR3 loop: CASSSIGGMETQYF. The CDR3, as DNA: TGTGCCAGCAGCTCCATCGGCGGGATGGAGACCCAGTACTTC.

On this clonotype: A much larger clone is a single base away; this may be a read error. The chain uses TRBV30 and TRBJ2-3; 10 positions match TRBD2. V gave up 5 bases and J gave up 4 bases; unmatched junction bases: 6. The V gene's germline CDR1 is GTSNPN and CDR2 SVGIG (reference sequence). This CDR3 region has 14 residues. CDR3 protein: CAWCPGLAPDTQYF. The CDR3 nucleotides read TGTGCCTGGTGCCCGGGACTAGCGCCAGATACGCAGTATTTT.

Within the sample, this clonotype is medium-sized. The CDR3 region has the DNA TGTGCCAGCAGCTCCCAGGCTTCGGATAATTCACCCCTCCACTTT. Its protein product is CASSSQASDNSPLHF. The chain couples TRBV11-2 to TRBJ1-6; D unresolved. From germline, CDR1 is SGHAT and CDR2 FQNNGV. The CDR3 totals 15 residues. Trimming removed 4 bases from V and 5 bases from J, with 12 bases in between.

This chain connects TRBV5-1 to TRBJ2-3; D gene uncertain. Trimming removed 0 bases from V and 15 bases from J, with 14 bases in between. The germline CDR1 and CDR2 sequences are SGHRS and YFSETQ. CDR3 length equals 12 residues. The CDR3 DNA follows: TGCGCCAGCAGCTTGGAGTCGGATATGCAATATTTT. Protein: CASSLESDMQYF.

This clonotype came up many times. The chain joins TRBV6-5 to TRBJ2-7; 10 bases fit TRBD1. J gave up 0 bases and V 2 bases, and 7 bases lay outside the gene matches. Per germline, CDR1 MNHEY and CDR2 SVGAGI. CDR3 size: 17 residues. Here the CDR3 reads CASSYDRQGAASYEQYF. CDR3 DNA: TGTGCCAGCAGTTACGATAGACAGGGGGCAGCCTCCTACGAGCAGTACTTC.

This chain uses TRBV11-2 with TRBJ2-1, with 7 bases lining up with TRBD1. The length of the CDR3 is 17 residues. Germline CDR1 SGHAT, CDR2 FQNNGV. The CDR3 DNA reads as TGTGTCAACAGATTACGACCGGGACAGAGATTCTACAATGAGCAGTTCTTC. Amino acid sequence: CVNRLRPGQRFYNEQFF.

In DNA, the CDR3 is TGTGCCAGCAGCCAAGACGAGGGTGATACCGGGGAGCTGTTTTTT. Residues: CASSQDEGDTGELFF. The chain couples TRBV4-2 to TRBJ2-2; a weak D match, TRBD2 (5 bases). V gave up 0 bases and J gave up 5 bases, with 10 bases separating them. Germline-derived CDR1 and CDR2 are LGHNA and YNFKEQ. The CDR3 is 15 residues long.

The chain employs TRBV11-2 and TRBJ2-3; tentatively, D is TRBD2 (6 bases). The V end lost 9 bases, the J end lost 2 bases, and 15 bases lay between the germline ends. The V gene's germline CDR1 is SGHAT and CDR2 FQNNGV. This CDR3 is 14 amino acids long. Here the CDR3 reads CASGPGLSTDTQYF. The CDR3, as DNA: TGTGCCAGTGGCCCAGGACTATCCACAGATACGCAGTATTTT.

Concerning this clonotype: This may be a read error: a much more frequent sequence differs by one nucleotide. This sequence joins TRBV10-2 and TRBJ2-1; D unresolved. Trimming pared 7 bases from V and 5 bases from J, leaving 15 bases between. The CDR3 is made up of 14 amino acids. Germline V CDR1 and CDR2: WSHSY, SAAADI. This CDR3 is CASTAPLQNNEQFF. CDR3 DNA: TGCGCCAGCACGGCTCCCCTACAGAACAATGAGCAGTTCTTC.

This clonotype has a single count. One junction end disagrees with the germline gene, perhaps due to a read error. The V gene is TRBV11-2, the J gene TRBJ1-4; 9 positions match TRBD1. The CDR3 spans 15 residues. CDR1 and CDR2 (germline): SGHAT, FQNNGV. The CDR3: CTSSIPTGGREKLFF. CDR3 nucleotides: TGTACCAGCAGTATACCGACAGGGGGTAGAGAAAAACTGTTTTTT.

The chain couples TRBV5-1 to TRBJ2-5, with 10 bases identical to TRBD2. The CDR3 totals 16 residues. V shed 4 bases and J 4 bases; nucleotides not matched to a gene: 10. Germline-derived CDR1 and CDR2 are SGHRS and YFSETQ. The CDR3 loop is CASSPELAGVLETQYF. The CDR3 DNA follows: TGCGCCAGCAGCCCCGAGCTAGCGGGAGTTCTAGAGACCCAGTACTTC.

A word on this clonotype: Sequence at one end of the junction differs from germline and may be a read error. The rearrangement uses TRBV6-6 and TRBJ1-2; D call uncertain. Germline CDR1 reads MNHNY; CDR2 reads SVGAGI (reference sequence). The CDR3 has 13 residues. In DNA form, the CDR3 reads TGTGCCAGCAGCGGCGTGACGGCCTATTGCTACACCTTC. Protein product: CASSGVTAYCYTF.

The genes are TRBV28 and TRBJ2-1; D call uncertain. Trimming stripped 2 bases from V and 5 bases from J, with 13 bases between. From germline, CDR1 is MDHEN and CDR2 SYDVKM. CDR3 length equals 15 residues. Written as DNA, the CDR3 is TGTGCCAGCAGTTTAAACTGGGGTAGCCACAATGAGCAGTTCTTC. Protein product: CASSLNWGSHNEQFF.

Comments on this clonotype: Germline and junction disagree at one end, which may indicate a read error. V is TRBV11-3 and J is TRBJ2-2; D is possibly TRBD1 or TRBD2 (5 bases each). This CDR3 has 17 residues. CDR1 is SGHNT, CDR2 YENEEA, per germline. The CDR3: CASSLSRGGIRAGELSF. The CDR3 bases are TGTGCCAGCAGCTTATCTCGTGGGGGTATTCGCGCCGGGGAGCTGTCTTTT.

V and J are TRBV6-1 and TRBJ2-7, with D perhaps TRBD1 (5 bases). The CDR3 consists of 15 residues. V was pared by 10 bases and J by 3 bases, with 22 bases between. The germline gives CDR1 MNHNS, CDR2 SASEGT. As DNA, the CDR3 is TGTGCCATCACCTTCGGACATGGCGCCGGCTACGAGCAGTACTTC. Its translation is CAITFGHGAGYEQYF.

The table lists this clonotype with a few counts. Since no conserved phenylalanine or tryptophan closes the CDR3, a read error is the likely cause. The CDR3 is CASSYMGRYEQYI. Written as DNA, the CDR3 is TGTGCCAGCAGCTACATGGGTCGGTACGAGCAGTACATC. The J gene is TRBJ2-7, the V gene TRBV11-2; D is ambiguous. Germline loops: CDR1 SGHAT, CDR2 FQNNGV. CDR3 length equals 13 residues. With 4 bases removed from V and 4 bases from J, the gap between germline ends came to 11 bases.

With regard to this clonotype: Compared with germline, one end of the junction differs, possibly owing to a read error. J is TRBJ2-1 and V is TRBV5-4, with TRBD2 matching over 7 bases. Germline V gene sequence: CDR1 SGHNT, CDR2 YYREEE (reference sequence). This CDR3 region has 16 residues. The chain's CDR3 is CASSLGAGSSYNEQFF. The CDR3 bases are TGTGCCAGCAGCCTGGGAGCGGGGAGCTCCTACAATGAGCAATTCTTC. The variable domain in full, completed from reference TRBV5-4 and TRBJ2-1, reads ETGVTQSPTHLIKTRGQQVTLRCSSQSGHNTVSWYQQALGQGPQFIFQYYREEENGRGNFPPRFSGLQFPNYSSELNVNALELDDSALYLCASSLGAGSSYNEQFFGPGTRLTVL.